These 7 T cell receptor beta chains share one sample of origin, sequenced in a study of blood T cells in healthy people across ages. Using a J-beta primer mix together with a sample-barcoded 5' primer, a second PCR was run for roughly 7 to 12 cycles. TCRdb passed the 5' RACE reads through MiXCR, listing each CDR3 protein once. Here the sample spans approximately 780,000 distinct CDR3 sequences, roughly 25% being singletons. These data were likewise used in another study, on T cells of mothers and their children.

The source material was blood. These receptors originate from a boy aged 5-17 years in good health.

The chain has TRBV20-1 and TRBJ2-5; D gene ambiguous. The CDR3 runs to 14 residues. Germline V gene sequence: CDR1 DFQATT, CDR2 SNEGSKA (reference sequence). V was clipped by 0 bases and J by 7 bases, with 15 bases between them. CDR3 residues: CSARDLSILGTQYF. The CDR3 region has the DNA TGCAGTGCTAGAGATTTAAGTATTCTAGGGACCCAGTACTTC.

This CDR3 is CASSSVSDTQYF. The CDR3 nucleotides are TGTGCCAGCAGTTCCGTCTCAGATACGCAGTATTTT. The rearrangement links TRBV12-3 or TRBV12-4 to TRBJ2-3; D ambiguous. The ends were cut back, 4 bases at V and 4 bases at J, with 6 bases in the middle. The CDR3 sequence is 12 residues long.

This clonotype was seen a single time. The chain employs TRBV28 and TRBJ2-5; no clear D. Germline V gives CDR1 MDHEN, CDR2 SYDVKM. V dropped 3 bases and J dropped 3 bases, with 8 bases sitting between them. CDR3 length equals 13 residues. The CDR3 protein is CASSFAVEETQYF. The DNA for the CDR3 is TGTGCCAGCAGTTTTGCGGTCGAAGAGACCCAGTACTTC.

Regarding this clonotype: One junction end does not reproduce the germline sequence, and a read error may be involved. V and J are TRBV5-1 and TRBJ2-7; D is ambiguous. CDR1 is SGHRS, CDR2 YFSETQ, per germline. This CDR3 is 15 amino acids long. Written as DNA, the CDR3 is TGCGCCGGCAGCTTGTCGGGTCTGCGATTAGGAGAGCAGTACTTC. This translates into CAGSLSGLRLGEQYF.

The chain is built from TRBV7-9 and TRBJ2-2, with D possibly called TRBD1 or TRBD2 (5 bases each). The CDR3 covers 16 residues. CDR1 and CDR2 (germline): SEHNR, FQNEAQ (reference sequence). V was trimmed by 0 bases and J by 1 base, leaving 9 bases between them. The CDR3 is CASSLAGAWNTGELFF. The CDR3 DNA sequence: TGTGCCAGCAGCTTAGCCGGGGCCTGGAACACCGGGGAGCTGTTTTTT.

The chain combines TRBV5-1 with TRBJ1-6; D possibly corresponds to TRBD1 (6 bases). V was trimmed by 0 bases and J by 7 bases, leaving 11 bases between them. This CDR3 region has 15 residues. Germline V gene sequence: CDR1 SGHRS, CDR2 YFSETQ. CDR3 loop: CASSLDWGHNSPLHF. CDR3 nucleotide sequence: TGCGCCAGCAGCTTGGACTGGGGGCACAATTCACCCCTCCACTTT. Full variable domain (rest looked up from reference TRBV5-1 and TRBJ1-6): KAGVTQTPRYLIKTRGQQVTLSCSPISGHRSVSWYQQTPGQGLQFLFEYFSETQRNKGNFPGRFSGRQFSNSRSEMNVSTLELGDSALYLCASSLDWGHNSPLHFGNGTRLTVT.

This clonotype was counted a few times. The gene calls are TRBV4-1 and TRBJ2-1; the D gene could be TRBD1 or TRBD2 (6 bases each). The CDR3 runs 14 residues. Per the germline V gene, CDR1 is MGHRA and CDR2 is YSYEKL. Trimming pared 4 bases from V and 15 bases from J, leaving 22 bases between. The CDR3 DNA follows: TGCGCCAGCAGCCTCACCTTCCCCGGGGGACATGCGTTCTTC. This codes for CASSLTFPGGHAFF.